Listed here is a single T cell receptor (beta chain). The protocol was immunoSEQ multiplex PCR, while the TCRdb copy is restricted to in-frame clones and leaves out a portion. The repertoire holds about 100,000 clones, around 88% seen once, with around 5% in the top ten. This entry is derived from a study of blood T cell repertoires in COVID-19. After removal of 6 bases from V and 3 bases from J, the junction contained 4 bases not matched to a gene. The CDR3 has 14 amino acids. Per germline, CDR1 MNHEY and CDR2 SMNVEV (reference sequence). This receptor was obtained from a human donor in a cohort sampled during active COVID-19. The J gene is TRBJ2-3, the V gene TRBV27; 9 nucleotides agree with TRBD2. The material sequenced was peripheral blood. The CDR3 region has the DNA TGTGCCAGCAGCCAGCGGGAGGTGACAGATACGCAGTATTTT. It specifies CASSQREVTDTQYF.